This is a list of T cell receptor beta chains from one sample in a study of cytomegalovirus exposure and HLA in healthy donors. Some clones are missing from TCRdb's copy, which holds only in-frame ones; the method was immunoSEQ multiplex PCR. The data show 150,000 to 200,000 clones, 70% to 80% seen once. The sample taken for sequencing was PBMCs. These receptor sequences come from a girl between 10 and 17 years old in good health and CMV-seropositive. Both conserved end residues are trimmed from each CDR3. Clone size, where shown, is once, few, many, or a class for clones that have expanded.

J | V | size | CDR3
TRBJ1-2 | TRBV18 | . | ASSPKEIDRFFSNYGYT
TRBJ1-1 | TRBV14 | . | ASSPDRDGWNTEAF
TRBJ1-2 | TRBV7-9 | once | SSSSTNQAVSNYGYT
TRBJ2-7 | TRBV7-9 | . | ASSLSGYEQY
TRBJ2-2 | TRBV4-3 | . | ASSQGPGQGGTGELF
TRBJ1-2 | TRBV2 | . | ASSELQGYGYT
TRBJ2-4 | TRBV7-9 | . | ASSRPDRANTGENIQY
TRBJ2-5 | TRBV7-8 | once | ASSLVGRGKETQY
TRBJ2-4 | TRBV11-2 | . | ASSFRRGLENIQY
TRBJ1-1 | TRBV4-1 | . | ASSHPGITRAEAF
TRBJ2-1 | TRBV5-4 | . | ASSSRQGLNNEQF
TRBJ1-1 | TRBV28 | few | ASSLSGNTEAF
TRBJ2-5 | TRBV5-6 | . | ASSLDQGVQETQY
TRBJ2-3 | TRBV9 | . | ASSVAGGPGTDTQY
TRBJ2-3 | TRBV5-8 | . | ASSLLDRGRRTDTQY
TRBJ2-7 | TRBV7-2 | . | ASSALAGGFAYEQY
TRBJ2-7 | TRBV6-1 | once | ASTPGQGYEQY
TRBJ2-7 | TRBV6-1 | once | ASSWLALTNYEQY
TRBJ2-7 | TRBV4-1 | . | ASSQGFQTGEQY
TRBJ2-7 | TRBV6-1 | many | ASSDPPGGRNDEQY